The 14 T cell receptor beta chains below come from one sample, sequenced in a study of T cell responses to AZD1222 COVID-19 vaccine. The data were produced by immunoSEQ multiplex PCR, yet TCRdb's version contains in-frame clones alone and is incomplete. The profile shows 150,000 or so clones, roughly 88% of them singletons. The sequenced sample was peripheral blood, obtained on day 0 of AZD1222 vaccination. The receptors derive from an adult in good health.

This rearrangement joins TRBV5-1 to TRBJ1-2, with 10 bases fitting TRBD1. The CDR3 loop spans 14 amino acids. Germline CDR1 SGHRS, CDR2 YFSETQ. Trimming cost V 4 bases and J 4 bases; bases outside gene matches: 4. CDR3 amino acids: CASSTDRGLYGYTF. The CDR3 DNA follows: TGCGCCAGCAGCACCGACAGGGGGCTCTATGGCTACACCTTC. Together with reference TRBV5-1 and TRBJ1-2, the CDR3 gives the full variable domain: KAGVTQTPRYLIKTRGQQVTLSCSPISGHRSVSWYQQTPGQGLQFLFEYFSETQRNKGNFPGRFSGRQFSNSRSEMNVSTLELGDSALYLCASSTDRGLYGYTFGSGTRLTVV.

This clone was recorded a few times. The chain is built from TRBV5-4 and TRBJ2-2, with 8 bases lining up with TRBD2. The V gene end was trimmed by 4 bases and the J gene end by 5 bases; junction bases not matched to a gene: 13. CDR3 length: 17 residues. Germline CDR1 reads SGHNT; CDR2 reads YYREEE (reference sequence). CDR3 sequence (DNA): TGTGCCAGCAGCGCTGGGGCGGGGGGCTCCCGGACCGGGGAGCTGTTTTTT. Its translation: CASSAGAGGSRTGELFF.

This chain uses TRBV15 with TRBJ1-2; D gene ambiguous. The CDR3 spans 16 residues. Looked up from germline, CDR1 is LNHNV and CDR2 is YYDKDF (reference sequence). Trimming cost V 0 bases and J 0 bases, with 11 bases left between them. DNA of the CDR3: TGTGCCACCAGCAGAGATAAAACAGCAGCTAACTATGGCTACACCTTC. This translates into CATSRDKTAANYGYTF.

The DNA of the CDR3 is TGTGCCAGCAGCGCCACGGGACTAGCGGGAACTGAGCAGTTCTTC. Translation: CASSATGLAGTEQFF. The V gene is TRBV7-9, the J gene TRBJ2-1; 13 positions agree with TRBD2. Unmatched junction bases numbered 7, after V lost 5 bases and J lost 9 bases. The CDR3 extends over 15 amino acids. CDR1 and CDR2 from the germline V gene are SEHNR and FQNEAQ (reference sequence).

The gene calls are TRBV2 and TRBJ2-2; 9 positions agree with TRBD1. Germline assignment: CDR1 SNHLY and CDR2 FYNNEI. J gave up 2 bases and V 8 bases, and 3 bases lay outside the gene matches. The CDR3 is 14 residues long. The CDR3 DNA is TGTGCCAGCGGGGGACAGGGAAACACCGGGGAGCTGTTTTTT. Its translation: CASGGQGNTGELFF.

This clone was detected once. The chain has TRBV7-2 and TRBJ2-3; 9 nucleotides match TRBD2. The CDR3 has 15 amino acids. Germline V gives CDR1 SGHTA, CDR2 FQGNSA. V was clipped by 7 bases and J by 2 bases; unmatched bases: 7. The CDR3 bases are TGTGCCAGCACCCCGGTAGCGGGGGTCACAGATACGCAGTATTTT. This translates into CASTPVAGVTDTQYF.

The CDR3 loop is CASSLGTGNYEQYF. In DNA, the CDR3 is TGTGCCAGCAGCCTCGGGACAGGGAACTACGAGCAGTACTTC. The chain has TRBV27 and TRBJ2-7; 9 bases agree with TRBD1. The V and J ends lost 6 bases and 3 bases, in that order; junction bases with no gene match: 6. The CDR3 contains 14 residues. Germline V gene sequence: CDR1 MNHEY, CDR2 SMNVEV (reference sequence).

This rearrangement joins TRBV28 to TRBJ1-1, with D unclear. Trimming left V 8 bases short and J 8 bases short, with 15 bases between. The length of the CDR3 is 12 residues. Germline lookup yields CDR1 MDHEN and CDR2 SYDVKM. The CDR3, as DNA: TGTGCCAGCCTACTCATCGGGAGGGAAGCTTTCTTT. This sequence encodes CASLLIGREAFF.

This chain connects TRBV11-2 to TRBJ1-1, with D uncertain. In germline, CDR1 is SGHAT, CDR2 FQNNGV. V was cut by 1 base and J by 2 bases, with 5 bases left in between. The CDR3 is 13 residues long. CDR3 sequence: CASSLVGNTEAFF. As DNA, the CDR3 is TGTGCCAGCAGCTTAGTTGGTAACACTGAAGCTTTCTTT.

V usage is TRBV6-5 and J usage is TRBJ1-1; TRBD1 aligns across 9 bases. The CDR3 contains 13 residues. From germline, CDR1 is MNHEY and CDR2 SVGAGI. V lost 2 bases, J lost 8 bases, and 3 bases stayed unmatched. CDR3 region: CASSYPGTGEAFF. For the CDR3, the DNA is TGTGCCAGCAGTTACCCTGGGACAGGGGAAGCTTTCTTT.

The chain links TRBV18 to TRBJ2-1; D is possibly TRBD2 (6 bases). The CDR3 contains 15 residues. With 1 base removed from V and 4 bases from J, the gap between germline ends came to 11 bases. The germline gives CDR1 KGHSH, CDR2 LQKENI. CDR3 protein: CASSPLAELYNEQFF. CDR3 sequence (DNA): TGTGCCAGCTCACCACTAGCGGAATTATACAATGAGCAGTTCTTC.

The chain couples TRBV10-1 to TRBJ1-1; TRBD1 might be the D (5 bases). Trimming took off 8 bases at V and 6 bases at J, with 13 bases between the two ends. Germline values: CDR1 WNHNN, CDR2 SYGVQD (reference sequence). The CDR3 covers 12 residues. DNA for the CDR3: TGCGCCAGCTCCTCGGAGGGGTCTGAAGCTTTCTTT. Its protein is CASSSEGSEAFF.

The rearrangement joins TRBV30 to TRBJ1-6; D gene ambiguous. The CDR3 totals 15 residues. The germline CDR1 and CDR2 sequences are GTSNPN and SVGIG (reference sequence). The V gene lost 7 bases and the J gene lost 3 bases, with 16 bases spanning the gap. CDR3 coding DNA: TGTGCCTCCCAACCCCGCAGGAGCTATAATTCACCCCTCCACTTT. As protein: CASQPRRSYNSPLHF.

This clone was observed a few times. V gene TRBV28 combines with J gene TRBJ1-1; 10 bases match TRBD1. Germline loops: CDR1 MDHEN, CDR2 SYDVKM. The V gene end was trimmed by 4 bases and the J gene end by 11 bases; junction bases not matched to a gene: 1. The CDR3 contains 11 residues. The CDR3 region is CASSSDRGAFF. As DNA, the CDR3 is TGTGCCAGCAGTTCGGACAGGGGGGCTTTCTTT.